Reported below is one TCR beta chain. Its matching antigen is unknown. The sample originates from a study of radiation and T cells in renal cell carcinoma. Sequencing was performed with immunoSEQ multiplex PCR; in TCRdb, only in-frame clones are kept and a portion is missing. The sample carries approximately 61,000 clones, around 80% recorded once. From germline, CDR1 is PRHDT and CDR2 FYEKMQ (reference sequence). V trimming: 7 bases; J trimming: 5 bases; junction bases outside the gene matches: 6. CDR3 length equals 13 residues. Time point reported: blood 2 weeks post-SBRT. Treatment specified: 15 Gy SBRT to primary tumor, nephrectomy 4 weeks later. Clear cell pathology was present in this patient's renal cell carcinoma. Findings and limits, study-wide: Pretreatment tumor biopsies were lacking, so baseline clonotypes are unknown. Top tumor clonotypes rose in blood 2 weeks post-radiation, then contracted.

This material consisted of blood, taken from a patient whose treatment included radiotherapy and nephrectomy. This TCR derives from a man aged 60 to 75 with renal cell carcinoma. This chain links TRBV13 with TRBJ2-7; 9 bases align to TRBD1. The CDR3 bases are TGTGCCAGCAACCGGGACAGGGCCCACGAGCAGTACTTC. It specifies CASNRDRAHEQYF.